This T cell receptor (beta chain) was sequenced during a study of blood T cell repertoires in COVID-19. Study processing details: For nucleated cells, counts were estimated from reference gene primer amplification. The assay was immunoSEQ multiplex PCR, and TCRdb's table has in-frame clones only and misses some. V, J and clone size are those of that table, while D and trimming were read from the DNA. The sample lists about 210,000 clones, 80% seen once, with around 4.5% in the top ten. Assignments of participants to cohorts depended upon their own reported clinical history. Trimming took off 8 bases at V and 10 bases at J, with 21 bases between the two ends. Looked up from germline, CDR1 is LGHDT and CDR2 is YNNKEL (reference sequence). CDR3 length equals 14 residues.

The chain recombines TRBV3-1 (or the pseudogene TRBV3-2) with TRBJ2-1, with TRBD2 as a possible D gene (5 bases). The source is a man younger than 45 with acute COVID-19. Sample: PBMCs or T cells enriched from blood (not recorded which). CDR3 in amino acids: CASSAEAEQKEQFF. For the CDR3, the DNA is TGTGCCAGCTCCGCGGAGGCGGAACAAAAGGAGCAGTTCTTC.